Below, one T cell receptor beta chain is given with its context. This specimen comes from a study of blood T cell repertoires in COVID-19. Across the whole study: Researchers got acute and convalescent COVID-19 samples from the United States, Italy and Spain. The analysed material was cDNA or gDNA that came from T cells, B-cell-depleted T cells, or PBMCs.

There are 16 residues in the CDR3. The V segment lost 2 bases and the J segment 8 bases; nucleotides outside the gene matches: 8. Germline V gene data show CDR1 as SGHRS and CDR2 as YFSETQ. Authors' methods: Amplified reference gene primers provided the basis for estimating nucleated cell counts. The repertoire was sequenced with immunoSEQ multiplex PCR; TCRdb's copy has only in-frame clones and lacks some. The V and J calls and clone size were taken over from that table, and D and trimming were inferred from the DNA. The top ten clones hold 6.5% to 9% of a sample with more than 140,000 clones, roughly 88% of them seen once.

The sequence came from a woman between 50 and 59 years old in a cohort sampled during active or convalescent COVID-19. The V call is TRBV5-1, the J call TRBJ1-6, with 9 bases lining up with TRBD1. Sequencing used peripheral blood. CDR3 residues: CASSLFDRGKDSPLHF. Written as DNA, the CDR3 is TGCGCCAGCAGCTTATTCGACAGGGGGAAAGATTCACCCCTCCACTTT.